The 22 T cell receptor beta chains below were found in one sample sequenced in a study of blood T cell repertoires in COVID-19 (dated by TCRdb to 2020 to 2022). The library was obtained by the immunoSEQ multiplex PCR assay. The table comes from immuneACCESS by way of TCRdb, which keeps in-frame sequences with V and J called. Part of the clones is missing from these tables; in studies checked, under half for an unresolved V gene and the rest for unknown reasons. The sample table records some 260,000 clones; around 90% of these occur just once. The ten largest clones take up over 1.5% of the sample. What was sequenced was PBMCs or T cells enriched from blood (not recorded which). The source of these receptors is a woman aged 18-29 years who had recovered from COVID-19.

This sequence joins TRBV2 and TRBJ2-7; no firm D call. The CDR3 extends over 12 amino acids. Germline-derived CDR1 and CDR2 are SNHLY and FYNNEI. V lost 6 bases and J lost 3, with 9 bases in between. CDR3 sequence (DNA): TGTGCCAGCAGGACTCTTGACTACGAGCAGTACTTC. This codes for CASRTLDYEQYF.

This sequence joins TRBV5-5 and TRBJ2-3, with 9 bases identical to TRBD2. Per germline, CDR1 SGHKS and CDR2 YYEKEE (reference sequence). Trimming took 3 bases from V and 1 from J; bases not matched to a gene: 6. CDR3 size: 16 residues. The DNA of the CDR3 is TGTGCCAGCAGCTCAGGCCTAGCGGGGCGCACAGATACGCAGTATTTT. It is translated as CASSSGLAGRTDTQYF. Looking up the rest from reference TRBV5-5 and TRBJ2-3 gives the full variable domain: DAGVTQSPTHLIKTRGQQVTLRCSPISGHKSVSWYQQVLGQGPQFIFQYYEKEERGRGNFPDRFSARQFPNYSSELNVNALLLGDSALYLCASSSGLAGRTDTQYFGPGTRLTVL.

This clone was detected once. The J gene is TRBJ1-2, the V gene TRBV6-5, with 9 bases fitting TRBD1. The CDR3 has 15 residues. CDR1 is MNHEY and CDR2 is SVGAGI in the germline V gene. J lost 5 bases, V lost 5 bases, and 9 bases had no gene match. The CDR3 nucleotides are TGTGCCAGCAGTCTACGCATCGGGACAGGGTATGGCTACACCTTC. Its protein is CASSLRIGTGYGYTF.

J is TRBJ1-1 and V is TRBV27; TRBD1 might be the D (6 bases). CDR1 MNHEY and CDR2 SMNVEV come from the germline V gene (reference sequence). The V gene lost 1 base and the J gene lost 1 base, with 13 bases spanning the gap. There are 16 residues in the CDR3. The CDR3: CASSLLWLGANTEAFF. Here the CDR3 DNA reads TGTGCCAGCAGTTTATTGTGGTTGGGGGCGAACACTGAAGCTTTCTTT.

This clone was seen just once. The genes are TRBV19 and TRBJ1-5, with a possible D match to TRBD1 (6 bases). This CDR3 comprises 14 residues. The germline V gene has CDR1 LNHDA and CDR2 SQIVND (reference sequence). V shed 5 bases and J shed 7 bases, with 15 bases lying between them. CDR3: CASSSPQGTQPQHF. The CDR3 coding sequence is TGTGCCAGTAGTTCGCCCCAGGGGACCCAGCCCCAGCATTTT.

J is TRBJ2-7 and V is TRBV4-1; 7 bases match TRBD2. This CDR3 region has 15 residues. Germline CDR1 MGHRA, CDR2 YSYEKL. The junction had 12 bases not matched to a gene; V was cut back by 3 bases and J by 7 bases. As DNA, the CDR3 is TGCGCCAGCAGCCAGTGGGGAGGGGAAGCGGGGGAGCAGTACTTC. The encoded protein is CASSQWGGEAGEQYF.

The chain has TRBV4-3 and TRBJ2-7, with TRBD1 matching 7 bases. Germline CDR1 LGHNA, CDR2 YSLEER. The CDR3 runs to 14 residues. V was clipped by 1 base and J by 4 bases; unmatched bases: 4. CDR3 nucleotide sequence: TGCGCCAGCAGCCAAGCCAGGGGGTCATACGAGCAGTACTTC. It codes for CASSQARGSYEQYF.

This sequence joins TRBV7-2 and TRBJ1-1; 8 bases agree with TRBD1. With 5 bases clipped from V and 10 bases from J, the junction kept 12 bases outside the gene matches. Germline assignment: CDR1 SGHTA and CDR2 FQGNSA. This CDR3 is built from 14 residues. CDR3 coding DNA: TGTGCCAGCAGCCCCTCAGGGGGCGGCAGAGGAGCTTTCTTT. Its translation is CASSPSGGGRGAFF.

V usage is TRBV9 and J usage is TRBJ2-5; TRBD2 agrees at 7 bases. V shed 0 bases and J 3 bases; nucleotides not matched to a gene: 8. CDR1 is SGDLS and CDR2 is YYNGEE in the germline V gene. CDR3 length equals 16 residues. CDR3 DNA sequence: TGTGCCAGCAGCGTAGCTGGTTCAGGACTAGAAGAGACCCAGTACTTC. It translates to CASSVAGSGLEETQYF. Combining the CDR3 with reference TRBV9 and TRBJ2-5 gives the whole variable domain DSGVTQTPKHLITATGQRVTLRCSPRSGDLSVYWYQQSLDQGLQFLIQYYNGEERAKGNILERFSAQQFPDLHSELNLSSLELGDSALYFCASSVAGSGLEETQYFGPGTRLLVL.

This rearrangement joins TRBV15 to TRBJ1-1; 9 bases match TRBD1. Per the germline V gene, CDR1 is LNHNV and CDR2 is YYDKDF (reference sequence). CDR3 length equals 15 residues. With V trimmed by 7 bases and J by 3 bases, 9 bases remained unmatched. CDR3 loop: CATKTGGAWDTEAFF. CDR3 nucleotides: TGTGCCACCAAAACAGGGGGCGCTTGGGACACTGAAGCTTTCTTT.

V is TRBV28 and J is TRBJ2-5; D unclear. Germline V gives CDR1 MDHEN, CDR2 SYDVKM. The CDR3 runs 14 residues. With 1 base removed from V and 6 bases from J, the gap between germline ends came to 12 bases. The CDR3 DNA is TGTGCCAGCAGTTTATTGACTGGTCTCAAGACCCAGTACTTC. This gives the protein CASSLLTGLKTQYF.

This chain links TRBV3-1 (or the pseudogene TRBV3-2) with TRBJ1-3, with TRBD1 matching 7 bases. With 4 bases clipped from V and 0 bases from J, the junction kept 6 bases outside the gene matches. Germline loops: CDR1 LGHDT, CDR2 YNNKEL (reference sequence). The CDR3 runs 16 residues. CDR3 nucleotides: TGTGCCAGCAGCCCCCGTTCAGGGGGCTCTGGAAACACCATATATTTT. Amino acids: CASSPRSGGSGNTIYF.

The gene calls are TRBV19 and TRBJ1-5; a possible D gene is TRBD1 (5 bases). Germline assignment: CDR1 LNHDA and CDR2 SQIVND (reference sequence). The V end lost 5 bases, the J end lost 0 bases, and 14 bases lay between the germline ends. CDR3 length equals 16 residues. The CDR3 loop is CASSLGATGSNQPQHF. The CDR3 DNA is TGTGCCAGTAGTCTCGGAGCTACAGGTAGCAATCAGCCCCAGCATTTT.

The CDR3 DNA reads TGTGCCAGTAGTACAGGGGGACGCCTAAATCAGCCCCAGCATTTT. It specifies CASSTGGRLNQPQHF. The rearrangement joins TRBV19 to TRBJ1-5; 7 positions match TRBD1. The J segment lost 4 bases and the V segment lost 4 bases, leaving 7 bases of the junction unmatched. CDR3 length: 15 residues. The germline CDR1 and CDR2 sequences are LNHDA and SQIVND (reference sequence).

The rearrangement joins TRBV7-9 to TRBJ1-1, with 8 bases aligning to TRBD1. The germline V gene has CDR1 SEHNR and CDR2 FQNEAQ (reference sequence). This CDR3 spans 16 amino acids. Trimming cost V 5 bases and J 3 bases; bases outside gene matches: 11. CDR3 DNA: TGTGCCAGCAGCCCACGGACAGGGAAAGGGGACACTGAAGCTTTCTTT. It translates to CASSPRTGKGDTEAFF.

V usage is TRBV24-1 and J usage is TRBJ2-3, with D perhaps TRBD1 (7 bases). V was trimmed by 7 bases and J by 2 bases, leaving 21 bases between them. CDR3 length: 17 residues. Looked up from germline, CDR1 is KGHDR and CDR2 is SFDVKD. DNA of the CDR3: TGTGCCACCAGCGGGGGACAGACCCGATTCCTCACAGATACGCAGTATTTT. Translation gives CATSGGQTRFLTDTQYF.

The chain recombines TRBV3-1 (or the pseudogene TRBV3-2) with TRBJ1-2; tentative D call: TRBD1 (5 bases). Germline lookup yields CDR1 LGHDT and CDR2 YNNKEL (reference sequence). V was pared by 6 bases and J by 5 bases, with 19 bases between. The CDR3 loop spans 15 amino acids. This chain's CDR3 is CASSQPRGGGYGYTF. CDR3 sequence (DNA): TGTGCCAGCAGTCAACCTCGGGGCGGGGGTTATGGCTACACCTTC.

This chain links TRBV3-1 (or the pseudogene TRBV3-2) with TRBJ2-1; maybe TRBD2 (6 bases). CDR1 and CDR2 from the germline V gene are LGHDT and YNNKEL (reference sequence). The V end was cut by 4 bases, the J end by 0 bases, with 10 bases between. There are 15 residues in the CDR3. CDR3 DNA: TGTGCCAGCAGCCGCTCCGGGAGCTCCTACAATGAGCAGTTCTTC. Its translation: CASSRSGSSYNEQFF.

This sequence joins TRBV28 and TRBJ2-7; no definite D call. Germline V gene data show CDR1 as MDHEN and CDR2 as SYDVKM. V gave up 2 bases and J gave up 3 bases, with 5 bases separating them. The CDR3 is made up of 12 amino acids. The CDR3 nucleotides are TGTGCCAGCAGTTTAGAGTTCTACGAGCAGTACTTC. It translates to CASSLEFYEQYF.

The chain has TRBV2 and TRBJ2-5, with TRBD2 identical over 10 bases. The CDR3 totals 14 residues. Trimming took 7 bases from V and 5 from J; bases not matched to a gene: 7. CDR1 is SNHLY, CDR2 FYNNEI, per germline. The CDR3 nucleotides are TGTGCCAGCAAGGAGCGGGAGGGCCACGAGACCCAGTACTTC. It codes for CASKEREGHETQYF.

This clone was counted once. The rearrangement joins TRBV6-6 to TRBJ1-1; D possibly corresponds to TRBD1 (6 bases). The length of the CDR3 is 12 residues. The germline V gene has CDR1 MNHNY and CDR2 SVGAGI (reference sequence). V gave up 5 bases and J gave up 4 bases, with 8 bases separating them. CDR3 protein: CASSKGGTEAFF. The CDR3 DNA follows: TGTGCCAGCAGTAAAGGGGGCACTGAAGCTTTCTTT.

The V and J genes are TRBV4-2 and TRBJ2-7; D unclear. The CDR3 covers 13 residues. From germline, CDR1 is LGHNA and CDR2 YNFKEQ. Trimming stripped 3 bases from V and 1 base from J, with 7 bases between. CDR3 protein: CASSHGSSYEQYF. In nucleotides, the CDR3 is TGTGCCAGCAGCCACGGGTCTTCCTACGAGCAGTACTTC.